The source of this T cell receptor beta chain is a study of persistence of HIV-infected CD4 T cells. Study-wide points: TCRbeta richness was lower in CMV- and Gag-responding cells than in anti-CD3/anti-CD28-responding cells.

Germline CDR1 LGHNA, CDR2 YSLEER. The CDR3 contains 16 residues. Trimming took 1 base from V and 2 from J; bases not matched to a gene: 5. Cells were stimulated with CMV-infected fibroblast lysates at 10 ug/mL. Memory cells lacking CD40L and CD69 with high CD45RO were sorted. Donors were HIV-1-infected adults who began suppressive ART during chronic infection. Donors had CD4+ T cell counts above 400 cells/uL and were CMV-seropositive. A roughly 20-hour stimulation of CD8-depleted PBMCs used anti-CD28/CD49d costimulation, CD40-blocking antibody and enfuvirtide. A remark on this clone: Its antigen is still unknown.

Sequencing used immunoSEQ version 4 in survey mode. Generated by immunoSEQ multiplex PCR, the TCRdb table keeps only in-frame clones and is missing some. The sample has some 30,000 clones, roughly 87% seen once; the top ten hold around 6.6%. Sequenced here: CD4+ T cells sorted from PBMCs after roughly 18-hour stimulation, sampled from a patient who received antiretroviral therapy. The receptor was isolated from an adult woman with HIV who was CMV-seropositive. This chain links TRBV4-3 with TRBJ2-7; TRBD2 matches 10 bases. The CDR3 DNA reads as TGCGCCAGCAGCCAAGTGGAGCGGGGGGGCCCCTACGAGCAGTACTTC. This encodes CASSQVERGGPYEQYF.